The source of this TCR beta chain is a study of shared clonotypes between healthy human individuals. Study conclusions and caveats: In the sorted subsets, rarefaction showed sequencing was incomplete despite large depth.

Repertoires were generated with immunoSEQ multiplex PCR, while TCRdb's copy carries only in-frame clones and drops some. The sample carries millions of clones, 85% to 95% recorded once. The CDR3 is made up of 14 amino acids. The germline CDR1 and CDR2 sequences are KGHSH and LQKENI. V gave up 5 bases and J gave up 2 bases; unmatched junction bases: 6. Only Caucasian adults living in Nashville, Tennessee made up the donor group. A CD45RA+ naive subset and a CD45RA-negative memory subset were split from CD4+ cells. This clone was detected only once. Antigen specificity is unknown. The origin of this receptor is a man between 18 and 29 years old in good health. The material sequenced was naive CD4+ T cells sorted from blood. Subset here: CD45RA+ positively selected. The chain is built from TRBV18 and TRBJ2-7; the match to TRBD1 covers 7 bases. The CDR3 nucleotides read TGTGCCAGCTCAGCCTACAGGGGACCCTACGAGCAGTACTTC. Its translation: CASSAYRGPYEQYF.